This TCR beta chain is from a study of T-cell memory formation after mild COVID-19. This clonotype was counted only a few times. CDR1 and CDR2 from the germline V gene are DFQATT and SNEGSKA (reference sequence). The junction had 9 bases not matched to a gene; V was cut back by 0 bases and J by 0 bases. This CDR3 region has 17 residues. The authors produced TCR alpha and TCR beta cDNA libraries with sample barcodes and UMIs by 5'RACE using constant-segment primers. A single record per CDR3 protein comes from TCRdb applying MiXCR to the 5' RACE reads. Of around 200,000 distinct CDR3 sequences listed, around 30% are singletons.

The receptor was derived from an adult woman who had mild COVID-19 (a few samples of this study predate the infection). Cell type and time point are not known. Sequencing used PBMCs or a T cell subset sorted from them (not recorded which). V and J are TRBV20-1 and TRBJ2-7; TRBD2 agrees at 9 bases. Written as DNA, the CDR3 is TGCAGTGCTAGAGATCGAACTAGCGGGCCCAGCTCCTACGAGCAGTACTTC. Its protein product is CSARDRTSGPSSYEQYF.